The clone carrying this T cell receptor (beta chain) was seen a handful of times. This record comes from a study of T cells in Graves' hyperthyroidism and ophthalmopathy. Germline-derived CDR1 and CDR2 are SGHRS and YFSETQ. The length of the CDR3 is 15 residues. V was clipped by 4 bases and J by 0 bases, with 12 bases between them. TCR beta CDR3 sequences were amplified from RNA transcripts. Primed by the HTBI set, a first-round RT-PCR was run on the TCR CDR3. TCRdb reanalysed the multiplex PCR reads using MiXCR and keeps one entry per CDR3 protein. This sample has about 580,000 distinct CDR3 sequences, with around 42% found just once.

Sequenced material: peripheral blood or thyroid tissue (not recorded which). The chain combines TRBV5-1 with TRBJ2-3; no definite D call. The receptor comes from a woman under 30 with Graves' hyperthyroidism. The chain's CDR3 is CASSRQPSSTDTQYF. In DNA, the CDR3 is TGCGCCAGCAGCAGGCAGCCATCTAGCACAGATACGCAGTATTTT.